The 24 T cell receptor beta chains presented below share a single source sample, sequenced in a study of identical twins. TCRdb re-analysed the 5' RACE reads in MiXCR, keeping a single row per CDR3 protein. There are a few hundred thousand distinct CDR3 sequences in the sample; about 13% occur only once, and about 3.9% lies in the top ten. These same data were also listed under a study on yellow fever vaccine responses in identical twins.

Sequencing was performed on memory (CD45RO+) T cells sorted from blood. The source is a young woman in good health.

V usage is TRBV3-1 and J usage is TRBJ2-7; 7 nucleotides line up with TRBD1. From germline, CDR1 is LGHDT and CDR2 YNNKEL (reference sequence). The CDR3 length is 13 residues. The J segment lost 12 bases and the V segment lost 0 bases, leaving 8 bases of the junction unmatched. CDR3 region: CASSQDEGASPYF. The DNA for the CDR3 is TGTGCCAGCAGCCAAGATGAGGGGGCGAGTCCGTACTTC.

This rearrangement joins TRBV7-8 to TRBJ2-7, with D perhaps TRBD2 (5 bases). The V gene's germline CDR1 is SGHVS and CDR2 FQNEAQ. This CDR3 region has 13 residues. V lost 5 bases and J 3 bases, leaving 11 bases between the germline ends. In nucleotides, the CDR3 is TGTGCCAGCAGCATTTCGGGAAACTACGAGCAGTACTTC. Translated: CASSISGNYEQYF.

This clonotype appeared a few times. The V call is TRBV5-1, the J call TRBJ2-3; 9 bases fit TRBD2. The length of the CDR3 is 15 residues. Trimming took 2 bases from V and 8 from J; bases not matched to a gene: 9. Germline V CDR1 and CDR2: SGHRS, YFSETQ. The CDR3 nucleotides read TGCGCCAGCAGCTTAGGGGCGGGGGGGCCCGGTACGCAGTATTTT. Translating gives CASSLGAGGPGTQYF.

This clonotype was recorded a few times. The V and J genes are TRBV28 and TRBJ1-1; D is perhaps TRBD1 (6 bases). The V end was cut by 3 bases, the J end by 6 bases, with 14 bases between. Germline loops: CDR1 MDHEN, CDR2 SYDVKM. CDR3 length equals 14 residues. Written as DNA, the CDR3 is TGTGCCAGCAGTTTCCTCTACGAGGGGGCTGAAGCTTTCTTT. Its translation: CASSFLYEGAEAFF.

This clonotype was recorded many times. This sequence joins TRBV15 and TRBJ2-7; TRBD1 agrees at 8 bases. The CDR3 runs to 17 residues. Looked up from germline, CDR1 is LNHNV and CDR2 is YYDKDF (reference sequence). The V segment lost 0 bases and the J segment 2 bases; nucleotides outside the gene matches: 9. CDR3 region: CATSREQGGYLTYEQYF. The DNA of the CDR3 is TGTGCCACCAGCAGAGAACAGGGGGGATATCTCACCTACGAGCAGTACTTC.

This clonotype has ten or more counts. This chain connects TRBV7-9 to TRBJ2-1; D not resolved. CDR3 length: 9 amino acids. Germline assignment: CDR1 SEHNR and CDR2 FQNEAQ (reference sequence). The V and J ends lost 9 bases and 8 bases respectively, with 5 bases between them. This CDR3 reads CASGHEQFF. CDR3 in DNA: TGTGCCAGTGGACATGAGCAGTTCTTC.

The chain combines TRBV7-2 with TRBJ1-6, with D maybe TRBD1 (5 bases). The length of the CDR3 is 13 residues. Trimming cost V 3 bases and J 10 bases, with 10 bases left between them. CDR1 is SGHTA, CDR2 FQGNSA, per germline. The CDR3 is CASSFGRDSPLHF. CDR3 sequence (DNA): TGTGCCAGCAGCTTCGGCAGGGACTCACCCCTCCACTTT.

This clonotype turned up a few times. CDR3 sequence reads: CASSWTGGPGGEQYF. For the CDR3, the DNA is TGTGCCAGTAGTTGGACAGGGGGCCCTGGAGGGGAGCAGTACTTC. V and J are TRBV19 and TRBJ2-7, with 11 nucleotides matching TRBD1. The CDR3 spans 15 residues. Germline CDR1 is LNHDA and CDR2 is SQIVND (reference sequence). V shed 5 bases, J shed 7 bases, and the junction held 10 bases outside the gene matches.

Ten or more counts support this clonotype. An end of the junction differs from the germline gene, which may be a read error. This chain connects TRBV11-2 to TRBJ2-1; 9 nucleotides agree with TRBD2. CDR1 and CDR2 (germline): SGHAT, FQNNGV. CDR3 length equals 16 residues. CDR3 sequence: CASSLGAGGPYNEQFF. The CDR3 DNA reads TGCGCCAGCAGCTTGGGTGCGGGAGGGCCCTACAATGAGCAGTTCTTC.

This clonotype was counted at least ten times. CDR3 nucleotide sequence: TGTGCCAGCAGTTTATGGGGACAGTCAATGAACACTGAAGCTTTCTTT. Translation gives CASSLWGQSMNTEAFF. V is TRBV27 and J is TRBJ1-1, with TRBD1 matching over 7 bases. The germline V gene encodes CDR1 MNHEY and CDR2 SMNVEV (reference sequence). This CDR3 has 16 amino acids. Trimming took 1 base from V and 0 from J; bases not matched to a gene: 5.

This clonotype was picked up a small number of times. V usage is TRBV5-1 and J usage is TRBJ2-2; D is possibly TRBD1 (5 bases). Trimming removed 5 bases from V and 6 bases from J, with 14 bases in between. Germline CDR1 reads SGHRS; CDR2 reads YFSETQ. The CDR3 extends over 14 amino acids. DNA for the CDR3: TGCGCCAGCAGACCAATTTCAGGGCCCGGGGAGCTGTTTTTT. Protein product: CASRPISGPGELFF.

V is TRBV19 and J is TRBJ2-2; 7 positions agree with TRBD1. The germline V gene has CDR1 LNHDA and CDR2 SQIVND (reference sequence). The V segment lost 11 bases and the J segment 4 bases; nucleotides outside the gene matches: 7. The length of the CDR3 is 13 residues. CDR3 bases: TGTGCCGGTAAACAGGGGTTCACCGGGGAGCTGTTTTTT. Its protein product is CAGKQGFTGELFF. The full variable domain, its missing parts supplied by reference TRBV19 and TRBJ2-2, is DGGITQSPKYLFRKEGQNVTLSCEQNLNHDAMYWYRQDPGQGLRLIYYSQIVNDFQKGDIAEGYSVSREKKESFPLTVTSAQKNPTAFYLCAGKQGFTGELFFGEGSRLTVL.

The chain carries TRBV2 and TRBJ2-7; TRBD1 matches 9 bases. This CDR3 has 14 residues. CDR1 SNHLY and CDR2 FYNNEI come from the germline V gene. V was clipped by 4 bases and J by 3 bases; unmatched bases: 4. The CDR3 here is CASSVDRGDYEQYF. The CDR3 DNA reads TGTGCCAGCAGTGTGGACAGGGGAGACTACGAGCAGTACTTC.

The chain recombines TRBV11-1 with TRBJ2-1; TRBD1 is a possible D gene (5 bases). Trimming removed 1 base at V and 6 bases at J, with 7 bases between. Germline assignment: CDR1 SGHAT and CDR2 FQDESV (reference sequence). The CDR3 is 13 amino acids. The CDR3 nucleotides read TGTGCCAGCAGCTTAGTCAGGGTCAATGAGCAGTTCTTC. Encoded protein: CASSLVRVNEQFF.

The chain combines TRBV6-2 or TRBV6-3 with TRBJ2-7, with 13 bases lining up with TRBD2. The V and J ends lost 4 bases and 3 bases, in that order; junction bases with no gene match: 9. Germline lookup yields CDR1 MNHEY and CDR2 SVGEGT. This CDR3 comprises 17 residues. CDR3 nucleotide sequence: TGTGCCAGCAGTTCCCCCGGACTAGCGGGAGCGCTCTACGAGCAGTACTTC. Protein product: CASSSPGLAGALYEQYF.

This clonotype was counted between two and nine times. V usage is TRBV19 and J usage is TRBJ1-3; 11 bases agree with TRBD1. V trimming: 8 bases; J trimming: 0 bases; junction bases outside the gene matches: 3. CDR3 length: 15 residues. CDR1 is LNHDA and CDR2 is SQIVND in the germline V gene (reference sequence). The CDR3 DNA reads as TGTGCCAGTTCGGGACAGGGGGACTCTGGAAACACCATATATTTT. Translation: CASSGQGDSGNTIYF.

This clonotype was seen more than once but under ten times. The CDR3: CASSEYGSYEQYF. Written as DNA, the CDR3 is TGTGCCAGCAGTGAATACGGCTCCTACGAGCAGTACTTC. The J gene is TRBJ2-7, the V gene TRBV6-1; D is unresolved. The CDR3 extends over 13 amino acids. CDR1 is MNHNS and CDR2 is SASEGT in the germline V gene. V gave up 2 bases and J gave up 0 bases, with 5 bases separating them.

The V call is TRBV10-3, the J call TRBJ2-7; TRBD1 matches 12 bases. There are 14 residues in the CDR3. Germline assignment: CDR1 ENHRY and CDR2 SYGVKD. V shed 9 bases, J shed 6 bases, and the junction held 9 bases outside the gene matches. The DNA for the CDR3 is TGTGCCATTAGTCCGGGACAGGGGGCCATCGAGCAGTACTTC. Its protein is CAISPGQGAIEQYF.

CDR3 sequence: CASSQAGMGAEAFF. The CDR3 DNA reads as TGTGCCAGCAGCCAAGCAGGAATGGGGGCTGAAGCTTTCTTT. This chain links TRBV3-1 with TRBJ1-1, with D possibly TRBD1 on 5 matching bases. The ends were cut back, 1 base at V and 6 bases at J, with 12 bases in the middle. Germline lookup yields CDR1 LGHDT and CDR2 YNNKEL (reference sequence). The CDR3 totals 14 residues. Looking up the rest from reference TRBV3-1 and TRBJ1-1 gives the full variable domain: DTAVSQTPKYLVTQMGNDKSIKCEQNLGHDTMYWYKQDSKKFLKIMFSYNNKELIINETVPNRFSPKSPDKAHLNLHINSLELGDSAVYFCASSQAGMGAEAFFGQGTRLTVV.

The rearrangement links TRBV10-2 to TRBJ2-7, with unresolved D. Trimming stripped 2 bases from V and 7 bases from J, with 18 bases between. From germline, CDR1 is WSHSY and CDR2 SAAADI. The CDR3 has 15 amino acids. CDR3 sequence: CASSERVTGPREQYF. CDR3 DNA sequence: TGCGCCAGCAGTGAGAGAGTTACCGGGCCACGGGAGCAGTACTTC.

The chain uses TRBV18 and TRBJ2-5; no firm D call. This CDR3 region has 13 residues. CDR1 is KGHSH, CDR2 LQKENI, per germline. V lost 0 bases, J lost 7 bases, and 9 bases lay in between. The CDR3 spells CASSPPTLGTQYF. The CDR3 DNA reads TGTGCCAGCTCACCACCTACTTTAGGGACCCAGTACTTC. The variable domain in full, completed from reference TRBV18 and TRBJ2-5, reads NAGVMQNPRHLVRRRGQEARLRCSPMKGHSHVYWYRQLPEEGLKFMVYLQKENIIDESGMPKERFSAEFPKEGPSILRIQQVVRGDSAAYFCASSPPTLGTQYFGPGTRLLVL.

This clonotype was seen only a few times. The chain employs TRBV30 and TRBJ1-4; D remains unclear. The CDR3 sequence is 15 residues long. With 2 bases removed from V and 0 bases from J, the gap between germline ends came to 10 bases. Germline V gene data show CDR1 as GTSNPN and CDR2 as SVGIG (reference sequence). The CDR3 loop reads CAWSTRKTTNEKLFF. In nucleotides, the CDR3 is TGTGCCTGGAGTACCCGAAAAACAACTAATGAAAAACTGTTTTTT. The full variable domain, its missing parts supplied by reference TRBV30 and TRBJ1-4, is SQTIHQWPATLVQPVGSPLSLECTVEGTSNPNLYWYRQAAGRGLQLLFYSVGIGQISSEVPQNLSASRPQDRQFILSSKKLLLSDSGFYLCAWSTRKTTNEKLFFGSGTQLSVL.

The V call is TRBV6-2 or TRBV6-3, the J call TRBJ2-3, with unresolved D. CDR1 is MNHEY, CDR2 SVGEGT, per germline. V lost 2 bases and J lost 8, with 11 bases in between. The CDR3 is made up of 13 amino acids. CDR3: CASSYDPYGTQYF. CDR3 bases: TGTGCCAGCAGTTACGACCCATACGGTACGCAGTATTTT.

This clonotype has ten or more counts. The rearrangement uses TRBV11-2 and TRBJ1-1, with D hard to call. Germline V gene data show CDR1 as SGHAT and CDR2 as FQNNGV. This CDR3 is built from 13 residues. V was trimmed by 7 bases and J by 7 bases, leaving 16 bases between them. The CDR3: CASTPPSVGEAFF. The CDR3 nucleotides read TGTGCCAGCACCCCCCCCTCGGTCGGTGAAGCTTTCTTT.